What follows are 4 T cell receptor beta chains derived from one specimen sequenced in a study of T cells in Graves' hyperthyroidism and ophthalmopathy. From RNA transcripts, TCR beta CDR3 regions were amplified. The TCR CDR3 first-round RT-PCR relied on the HTBI primer set. TCRdb passed the multiplex PCR reads through MiXCR, listing each CDR3 protein once. The sample shows about 840,000 distinct CDR3 sequences, 35% to 45% of them seen only once. Input material: blood. Receptors were obtained from a man aged 18 to 30 with Graves' hyperthyroidism.

This clonotype was observed at least ten times. This rearrangement joins TRBV10-3 to TRBJ2-5; TRBD2 matches 8 bases. J lost 1 base, V lost 10 bases, and 11 bases had no gene match. The germline gives CDR1 ENHRY, CDR2 SYGVKD. The CDR3 loop spans 15 amino acids. For the CDR3, the DNA is TGTGCCACCAACTCGGGGGGGCTCGTCCAAGAGACCCAGTACTTC. Its translation is CATNSGGLVQETQYF.

A few counts support this clonotype. The chain combines TRBV12-3 or TRBV12-4 with TRBJ1-6; D is possibly TRBD1 (5 bases). V was trimmed by 0 bases and J by 9 bases, leaving 12 bases between them. The CDR3 consists of 15 residues. The CDR3 region is CASSLAGRRGSPLHF. CDR3 nucleotides: TGTGCCAGCAGTTTAGCGGGACGTAGGGGTTCACCCCTCCACTTT.

V and J are TRBV9 and TRBJ1-1; unclear D gene. V lost 0 bases and J 3 bases, leaving 9 bases between the germline ends. The CDR3 is 14 amino acids. Germline CDR1 SGDLS, CDR2 YYNGEE. The DNA of the CDR3 is TGTGCCAGCAGCGTAGAAATGTTTGACACTGAAGCTTTCTTT. Amino acid sequence: CASSVEMFDTEAFF.

Only a few counts were recorded for this clonotype. This chain uses TRBV20-1 with TRBJ2-2; no definite D call. V was pared by 6 bases and J by 8 bases, with 13 bases between. Germline lookup yields CDR1 DFQATT and CDR2 SNEGSKA (reference sequence). The CDR3 sequence is 12 residues long. Here the CDR3 DNA reads TGCAGTGCAAGACCCCACTTGGGGGAGCTGTTTTTT. Encoded protein: CSARPHLGELFF.